This TCR beta chain was sequenced for a study of long-term antiretroviral therapy in people with HIV. Running of the v3.0 immunoSEQ assay took place at survey level. The table came from immunoSEQ multiplex PCR; TCRdb's copy has only in-frame clones and leaves some out. Seen here are 15,000 to 20,000 clones, about 89% observed once, and the top ten hold over 9.5%. The germline V and J ends were trimmed by 7 bases and 7 bases, with 13 bases remaining between them. CDR1 is SGHVS, CDR2 FQNEAQ, per germline. CDR3 length: 13 residues. The sequences come from unsorted PBMCs, collected 0.5 years after starting antiretroviral therapy. The receptor was derived from a man aged 35 to 55 with HIV. The chain has TRBV7-8 and TRBJ1-4; D is unresolved. The CDR3, as DNA: TGTGCCAGCACGTTGGCGGGAGGTGAAAAACTGTTTTTT. This encodes CASTLAGGEKLFF.